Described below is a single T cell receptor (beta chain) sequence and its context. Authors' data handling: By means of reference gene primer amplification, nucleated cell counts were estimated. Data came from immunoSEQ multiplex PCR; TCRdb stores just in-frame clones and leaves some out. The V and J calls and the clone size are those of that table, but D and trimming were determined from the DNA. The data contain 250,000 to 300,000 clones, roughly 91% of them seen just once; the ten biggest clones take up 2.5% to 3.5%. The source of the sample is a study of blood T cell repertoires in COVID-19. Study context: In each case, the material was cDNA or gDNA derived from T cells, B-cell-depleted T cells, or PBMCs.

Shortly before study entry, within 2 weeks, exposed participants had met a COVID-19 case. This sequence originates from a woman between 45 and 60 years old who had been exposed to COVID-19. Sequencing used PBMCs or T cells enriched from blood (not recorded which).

CDR3 coding DNA: TGTGCCAGCAGAACAGGGGCCTATGGCTACACCTTC. Amino acid sequence: CASRTGAYGYTF. The rearrangement joins TRBV28 to TRBJ1-2; 7 bases align to TRBD1. CDR1 MDHEN and CDR2 SYDVKM come from the germline V gene. V was clipped by 6 bases and J by 4 bases; unmatched bases: 2. The CDR3 contains 12 residues.